This TCR beta chain emerged from a study of blood T cell repertoires in COVID-19. Study background: Material from acute and convalescent COVID-19 was sourced from the United States, Italy and Spain. The analysed material was cDNA or gDNA that came from T cells, B-cell-depleted T cells, or PBMCs.

This clone appeared many times. Between the trimmed V and J ends, which lost 4 bases and 3 bases, there was a span of 8 bases. This CDR3 has 13 residues. The germline gives CDR1 MDHEN, CDR2 SYDVKM. Source study methods: It was from reference gene primer amplification that nucleated cell counts were estimated. Using immunoSEQ multiplex PCR, the repertoire was profiled, and TCRdb retains in-frame clones only, with some absent. V and J calls and clone size are those listed in that table; D and trimming were worked out from the DNA. The profile shows a few hundred thousand clones, around 84% of them singletons.

Specimen: peripheral blood. The clonotype was recovered from a human donor with acute or convalescent COVID-19. The donor label of this sample is uncertain. The gene calls are TRBV28 and TRBJ2-3; no firm D call. CDR3 nucleotide sequence: TGTGCCAGCAGTTGGGCAGGAACAGATACGCAGTATTTT. Translated, it gives CASSWAGTDTQYF.